These 20 T cell receptor beta chains originate from one sample sequenced in a study of T cell repertoires in cytomegalovirus infection. Via MiXCR, TCRdb re-called the reads, giving one row per CDR3 protein. The repertoire holds 400,000 to 550,000 distinct CDR3 sequences, around 11% seen once, with about a tenth in the top ten. The sequencing input was PBMCs. Receptors were obtained from a human donor in good health (CMV status not recorded). Some clones in this sample may be carry-over from other donors' samples.

V is TRBV20-1 and J is TRBJ2-4; no firm D call. CDR1 DFQATT and CDR2 SNEGSKA come from the germline V gene (reference sequence). The CDR3 spans 15 residues. Trimming removed 6 bases at V and 2 bases at J, with 17 bases between. The CDR3 DNA follows: TGCAGTGCCTATAGACCCGGCTCGACCAAAAACATTCAGTACTTC. Its translation: CSAYRPGSTKNIQYF.

In its sample, this clonotype was seen many times. This chain uses TRBV6-6 with TRBJ1-1; weak D call: TRBD1 (6 bases). The V gene lost 0 bases and the J gene lost 0 bases, with 17 bases spanning the gap. CDR1 and CDR2 from the germline V gene are MNHNY and SVGAGI (reference sequence). The CDR3 is 18 residues long. CDR3 in amino acids: CASSYSPTGSWVNTEAFF. The CDR3 coding sequence is TGTGCCAGCAGTTACTCACCCACAGGGTCTTGGGTGAACACTGAAGCTTTCTTT.

Many counts were recorded for this clonotype. The V gene is TRBV4-1, the J gene TRBJ2-4, with D possibly called TRBD1 or TRBD2 (5 bases each). V lost 4 bases and J 7 bases, leaving 17 bases between the germline ends. Germline assignment: CDR1 MGHRA and CDR2 YSYEKL. The length of the CDR3 is 15 residues. DNA of the CDR3: TGCGCCAGCAGCCGGTTGGGGGATCTGGCGAACATTCAGTACTTC. Protein product: CASSRLGDLANIQYF.

This clonotype has a count of ten or more. The chain carries TRBV7-2 and TRBJ2-2; D possibly corresponds to TRBD1 (6 bases). Germline CDR1 is SGHTA and CDR2 is FQGNSA. This CDR3 region has 15 residues. Trimming took off 4 bases at V and 3 bases at J, with 12 bases between the two ends. Written as DNA, the CDR3 is TGTGCCAGCAGCTCCCCCACAGGGTACACCGGGGAGCTGTTTTTT. It codes for CASSSPTGYTGELFF.

The chain couples TRBV29-1 to TRBJ2-7; D is possibly TRBD1 or TRBD2 (7 bases each). V shed 7 bases and J shed 7 bases, with 23 bases lying between them. Germline-derived CDR1 and CDR2 are SQVTM and ANQGSEA. This CDR3 is built from 14 residues. The DNA for the CDR3 is TGCAGCGCCGCAGGGGGAGGGGGATTGAAAGAGCAGTACTTC. Protein: CSAAGGGGLKEQYF.

This clonotype was observed a few times. The chain recombines TRBV27 with TRBJ2-1; TRBD1 is a possible D gene (6 bases). Trimming cost V 8 bases and J 8 bases, with 10 bases left between them. The CDR3 contains 11 residues. Germline CDR1 and CDR2: MNHEY and SMNVEV (reference sequence). The CDR3 DNA sequence: TGTGCCAGCCTTGAGGGGGATGAGCAGTTCTTC. Protein: CASLEGDEQFF.

The J gene is TRBJ2-5, the V gene TRBV3-1, with TRBD2 matching 7 bases. The CDR3 spans 17 residues. J was trimmed by 5 bases and V by 0 bases; bases with no gene match: 12. Germline V gene lookup returns CDR1 LGHDT and CDR2 YNNKEL (reference sequence). CDR3 protein: CASSQERTGGIRETQYF. CDR3 DNA sequence: TGTGCCAGCAGCCAAGAACGTACCGGGGGGATTCGGGAGACCCAGTACTTC.

The chain recombines TRBV20-1 with TRBJ1-2; D is uncertain. Germline-derived CDR1 and CDR2 are DFQATT and SNEGSKA (reference sequence). Trimming cost V 2 bases and J 4 bases, with 8 bases left between them. The length of the CDR3 is 12 residues. CDR3: CSARNLSYGYTF. The CDR3 nucleotides are TGCAGTGCTAGAAACCTTTCCTATGGCTACACCTTC.

There are many counts of this clonotype. The rearrangement joins TRBV7-3 to TRBJ2-3; the match to TRBD2 covers 12 bases. J gave up 6 bases and V 5 bases, and 6 bases lay outside the gene matches. The CDR3 has 15 residues. Germline V gene data show CDR1 as SGHTA and CDR2 as FQGTGA. The CDR3 DNA reads as TGTGCCAGCAGCACCAGACTAGCGGGGGTGGATACGCAGTATTTT. This encodes CASSTRLAGVDTQYF.

This clonotype has ten or more counts. The CDR3 region is CASSQTSGGDFETQYF. The CDR3 bases are TGTGCCAGCAGCCAGACTAGCGGGGGGGACTTCGAGACCCAGTACTTC. The chain combines TRBV3-1 with TRBJ2-5; 14 bases fit TRBD2. The CDR3 has 16 residues. CDR1 LGHDT and CDR2 YNNKEL come from the germline V gene (reference sequence). V shed 3 bases, J shed 5 bases, and the junction held 5 bases outside the gene matches.

This clonotype was recorded a few times. This rearrangement joins TRBV19 to TRBJ1-5; TRBD1 might be the D (5 bases). This CDR3 region has 15 residues. V was clipped by 8 bases and J by 4 bases, with 18 bases between them. Germline CDR1 LNHDA, CDR2 SQIVND (reference sequence). CDR3 DNA sequence: TGTGCCAGTGTCACCCTACACACAGGAAATCAGCCCCAGCATTTT. Translation gives CASVTLHTGNQPQHF.

This clonotype was observed many times. This chain connects TRBV7-8 to TRBJ2-3; D is perhaps TRBD1 or TRBD2 (6 bases each). The V gene's germline CDR1 is SGHVS and CDR2 FQNEAQ. The CDR3 is 16 amino acids. Trimming stripped 5 bases from V and 7 bases from J, with 22 bases between. The CDR3 DNA reads TGTGCCAGCAGCCCTCGGGGTGGGGGGCAGAGGAATACGCAGTATTTT. The encoded protein is CASSPRGGGQRNTQYF.

This clonotype was recorded at least ten times. The CDR3 region is CATSGGGLNNEQFF. The CDR3 DNA reads as TGTGCCACCAGCGGAGGGGGCTTGAACAATGAGCAGTTCTTC. The chain uses TRBV15 and TRBJ2-1; TRBD1 is a possible D gene (7 bases). This CDR3 has 14 amino acids. In germline, CDR1 is LNHNV, CDR2 YYDKDF (reference sequence). The V gene lost 5 bases and the J gene lost 5 bases, with 13 bases spanning the gap.

At least ten counts were recorded for this clonotype. This chain joins TRBV6-6 and TRBJ1-1; no reliable D call. Between the trimmed V and J ends, which lost 2 bases and 5 bases, there was a span of 6 bases. This CDR3 has 12 amino acids. Germline CDR1 is MNHNY and CDR2 is SVGAGI (reference sequence). This chain's CDR3 is CASSYPPTEAFF. CDR3 nucleotide sequence: TGTGCCAGCAGTTACCCTCCGACTGAAGCTTTCTTT.

This clonotype was detected a few times. The J gene is TRBJ1-1, the V gene TRBV29-1; D is ambiguous. The CDR3 has 13 residues. In germline, CDR1 is SQVTM, CDR2 ANQGSEA. Deletions cut 5 bases from V and 1 base from J, with 11 bases between. CDR3 amino acids: CSVPGPANTEAFF. The CDR3 region has the DNA TGCAGCGTTCCCGGGCCGGCGAACACTGAAGCTTTCTTT.

The rearrangement uses TRBV5-4 and TRBJ2-5; TRBD2 matches 7 bases. Germline loops: CDR1 SGHNT, CDR2 YYREEE (reference sequence). The length of the CDR3 is 16 residues. V lost 7 bases, J lost 2 bases, and 14 bases stayed unmatched. The chain's CDR3 is CASHPPLAGGQETQYF. The CDR3 bases are TGTGCCAGCCACCCCCCCTTAGCGGGTGGGCAAGAGACCCAGTACTTC.

As to this clonotype: At one end the junction does not follow the germline gene, possibly because of a read error. The J gene is TRBJ2-3, the V gene TRBV29-1; 7 bases fit TRBD2. This CDR3 has 14 amino acids. Germline CDR1 reads SQVTM; CDR2 reads ANQGSEA. CDR3 sequence (DNA): TGCGGCGTTGAAAGGTGGGGCGGGAGAGATACGCAGTATTTT. Translated: CGVERWGGRDTQYF.

There are many counts of this clonotype. J is TRBJ1-1 and V is TRBV14, with unresolved D. Germline V gives CDR1 SGHDN, CDR2 FVKESK. The CDR3 runs 15 residues. V dropped 1 base and J dropped 0 bases, with 9 bases sitting between them. CDR3: CASSQVSRMNTEAFF. The CDR3 coding sequence is TGTGCCAGCAGCCAAGTTTCCAGGATGAACACTGAAGCTTTCTTT.

There are many counts of this clonotype. The genes are TRBV5-1 and TRBJ2-3; D is uncertain. Germline V gene sequence: CDR1 SGHRS, CDR2 YFSETQ. There are 14 residues in the CDR3. V was pared by 3 bases and J by 3 bases, with 11 bases between. The CDR3 is CASSSGEETDTQYF. The CDR3 DNA is TGCGCCAGCAGCTCGGGCGAGGAGACAGATACGCAGTATTTT.

This clonotype appeared many times. The chain carries TRBV28 and TRBJ2-7; D may be TRBD2 (6 bases). Per germline, CDR1 MDHEN and CDR2 SYDVKM. The CDR3 consists of 15 residues. Trimming cost V 6 bases and J 6 bases, with 21 bases left between them. The CDR3 loop reads CASSSAGSPTVEQYF. In DNA, the CDR3 is TGTGCCAGCAGCTCAGCCGGGAGCCCTACGGTCGAGCAGTACTTC. Combining the CDR3 with reference TRBV28 and TRBJ2-7 gives the whole variable domain DVKVTQSSRYLVKRTGEKVFLECVQDMDHENMFWYRQDPGLGLRLIYFSYDVKMKEKGDIPEGYSVSREKKERFSLILESASTNQTSMYLCASSSAGSPTVEQYFGPGTRLTVT.